One sample yielded the 27 T cell receptor beta chains listed below, sequenced in a study of blood T cell repertoires in COVID-19. Sequencing used immunoSEQ multiplex PCR; TCRdb keeps in-frame clones, though not all of them. The table has over 150,000 clones, roughly 83% seen once; the top ten hold 13% to 15%. The sequenced sample consisted of peripheral blood. The receptors stem from a man aged 18-30 years with active or convalescent COVID-19.

The chain joins TRBV27 to TRBJ1-4; D remains ambiguous. Deletions cut 4 bases from V and 0 bases from J, with 9 bases between. The CDR3 is 15 residues long. Germline V gene sequence: CDR1 MNHEY, CDR2 SMNVEV (reference sequence). The CDR3 region has the DNA TGTGCCAGCAGTTCCTACGGGACAACTAATGAAAAACTGTTTTTT. Translated: CASSSYGTTNEKLFF.

The chain employs TRBV2 and TRBJ2-5; 10 positions agree with TRBD2. The CDR3 runs to 17 residues. Germline CDR1 is SNHLY and CDR2 is FYNNEI. V trimming: 3 bases; J trimming: 1 base; junction bases outside the gene matches: 8. The CDR3 nucleotides read TGTGCCAGCAGTGAGCTCTTTAGCGGGGGGATCCAAGAGACCCAGTACTTC. This translates into CASSELFSGGIQETQYF.

The V and J genes are TRBV11-3 and TRBJ2-5, with a tentative D call TRBD2 (5 bases). CDR3 length: 12 residues. The germline V and J ends were trimmed by 5 bases and 7 bases, with 11 bases remaining between them. CDR1 and CDR2 from the germline V gene are SGHNT and YENEEA. CDR3 region: CASSLEAGTQYF. In DNA form, the CDR3 reads TGTGCCAGCAGCCTGGAGGCCGGGACCCAGTACTTC. Full variable domain (rest looked up from reference TRBV11-3 and TRBJ2-5): EAGVVQSPRYKIIEKKQPVAFWCNPISGHNTLYWYLQNLGQGPELLIRYENEEAVDDSQLPKDRFSAERLKGVDSTLKIQPAELGDSAVYLCASSLEAGTQYFGPGTRLLVL.

This chain uses TRBV6-6 with TRBJ2-1; the match to TRBD2 covers 10 bases. V lost 6 bases and J lost 5; bases outside the gene matches: 4. The germline gives CDR1 MNHNY, CDR2 SVGAGI (reference sequence). The CDR3 sequence is 14 residues long. The CDR3 loop is CASRWTSGNNEQFF. The CDR3, as DNA: TGTGCCAGCAGGTGGACTAGCGGAAACAATGAGCAGTTCTTC.

The CDR3 spells CASSYDRGRNTIYF. CDR3 coding DNA: TGTGCCAGCAGTTACGACAGGGGGAGAAACACCATATATTTT. The chain recombines TRBV6-6 with TRBJ1-3; 9 bases map to TRBD1. The CDR3 covers 14 residues. Germline loops: CDR1 MNHNY, CDR2 SVGAGI (reference sequence). J lost 5 bases, V lost 2 bases, and 1 base had no gene match.

The gene calls are TRBV24-1 and TRBJ2-3; D is undetermined. The CDR3 runs to 17 residues. Trimming pared 0 bases from V and 0 bases from J, leaving 12 bases between. Germline V gene data show CDR1 as KGHDR and CDR2 as SFDVKD. The CDR3 loop is CATSDLRPGTSTDTQYF. DNA for the CDR3: TGTGCCACCAGTGATTTGCGGCCAGGTACCAGCACAGATACGCAGTATTTT.

The CDR3 loop reads CASSFRQADNTGELFF. The CDR3 DNA sequence: TGCGCCAGCAGCTTCAGACAGGCTGATAACACCGGGGAGCTGTTTTTT. This chain uses TRBV5-1 with TRBJ2-2; TRBD1 might be the D (6 bases). Germline V gives CDR1 SGHRS, CDR2 YFSETQ. V lost 2 bases and J 2 bases, leaving 13 bases between the germline ends. This CDR3 contains 16 residues.

This chain uses TRBV5-1 with TRBJ2-6; perhaps TRBD1 as D (6 bases). The V gene lost 3 bases and the J gene lost 3 bases, with 19 bases spanning the gap. Germline CDR1 SGHRS, CDR2 YFSETQ. The CDR3 is 18 residues long. The chain's CDR3 is CASSYYRRPGVGANVLTF. CDR3 in DNA: TGCGCCAGCAGCTACTATCGACGGCCAGGGGTTGGGGCCAACGTCCTGACTTTC.

There are a few counts of this clone. The J gene is TRBJ2-6, the V gene TRBV4-3, with 8 positions matching TRBD1. The CDR3 is 17 residues long. Germline V lookup: CDR1 LGHNA, CDR2 YSLEER. The ends lost 0 bases at V and 2 bases at J; junction bases unmatched: 3. This CDR3 reads CASSQDRGQAGANVLTF. DNA of the CDR3: TGCGCCAGCAGCCAAGATAGGGGACAGGCTGGGGCCAACGTCCTGACTTTC.

The sample holds a few counts of this clone. The genes are TRBV30 and TRBJ2-1, with 12 bases fitting TRBD2. The J segment lost 4 bases and the V segment lost 4 bases, leaving 5 bases of the junction unmatched. Germline CDR1 reads GTSNPN; CDR2 reads SVGIG (reference sequence). The CDR3 contains 15 residues. The CDR3 nucleotides read TGTGCCTGGAACGGACTAGCGGGAAGGTACAATGAGCAGTTCTTC. Encoded protein: CAWNGLAGRYNEQFF. The full variable domain, completed using reference TRBV30 and TRBJ2-1, is SQTIHQWPATLVQPVGSPLSLECTVEGTSNPNLYWYRQAAGRGLQLLFYSVGIGQISSEVPQNLSASRPQDRQFILSSKKLLLSDSGFYLCAWNGLAGRYNEQFFGPGTRLTVL.

The chain has TRBV30 and TRBJ2-3, with 9 bases that match TRBD1. Trimming removed 8 bases from V and 2 bases from J; junction bases left unmatched: 5. The germline V gene encodes CDR1 GTSNPN and CDR2 SVGIG (reference sequence). This CDR3 comprises 13 residues. Written as DNA, the CDR3 is TGTGCCGGGACAGGGTCTGCCACAGATACGCAGTATTTT. Translated, it gives CAGTGSATDTQYF.

The V gene is TRBV2, the J gene TRBJ1-4; perhaps TRBD1 as D (6 bases). This CDR3 has 15 residues. Germline CDR1 is SNHLY and CDR2 is FYNNEI. V dropped 4 bases and J dropped 6 bases, with 15 bases sitting between them. CDR3 protein: CASSGLGGGDEKLFF. CDR3 bases: TGTGCCAGCAGTGGTTTGGGAGGGGGGGATGAAAAACTGTTTTTT.

This chain uses TRBV12-3 or TRBV12-4 with TRBJ2-7; weak D call: TRBD1 (6 bases). Trimming stripped 3 bases from V and 6 bases from J, with 12 bases between. The CDR3 consists of 13 residues. Here the CDR3 DNA reads TGTGCCAGCAGTTTCGCACCCAGGGGCGAGCAGTACTTC. It is translated as CASSFAPRGEQYF.

This clone was counted between two and nine times. J is TRBJ2-5 and V is TRBV30, with D tentatively TRBD1 (6 bases). The CDR3 spans 15 residues. CDR1 and CDR2 (germline): GTSNPN, SVGIG (reference sequence). Trimming stripped 2 bases from V and 4 bases from J, with 17 bases between. The CDR3 region is CAWSPRGGRRETQYF. The CDR3 nucleotides read TGTGCCTGGAGTCCCAGGGGTGGCCGTCGAGAGACCCAGTACTTC.

This rearrangement joins TRBV28 to TRBJ1-6; 10 nucleotides agree with TRBD1. Germline values: CDR1 MDHEN, CDR2 SYDVKM. The CDR3 is made up of 17 amino acids. With 6 bases clipped from V and 8 bases from J, the junction kept 13 bases outside the gene matches. The CDR3 nucleotides are TGTGCCAGCAGACCCTTTAAGCCGGGACAGGGGCATTCACCCCTCCACTTT. It specifies CASRPFKPGQGHSPLHF.

The chain uses TRBV7-6 and TRBJ2-1; D possibly corresponds to TRBD1 (5 bases). The germline V and J ends were trimmed by 5 bases and 5 bases, with 19 bases remaining between them. Per the germline V gene, CDR1 is SGHVS and CDR2 is FNYEAQ. The CDR3 is 16 amino acids. CDR3 in amino acids: CASSAQGRAGNNEQFF. Written as DNA, the CDR3 is TGTGCCAGCAGCGCGCAGGGCCGCGCCGGAAACAATGAGCAGTTCTTC. Looking up the rest from reference TRBV7-6 and TRBJ2-1 gives the full variable domain: GAGVSQSPRYKVTKRGQDVALRCDPISGHVSLYWYRQALGQGPEFLTYFNYEAQQDKSGLPNDRFSAERPEGSISTLTIQRTEQRDSAMYRCASSAQGRAGNNEQFFGPGTRLTVL.

This clone was observed a handful of times. The chain recombines TRBV5-1 with TRBJ2-5, with D perhaps TRBD2 (5 bases). CDR1 SGHRS and CDR2 YFSETQ come from the germline V gene. Trimming cost V 2 bases and J 2 bases, with 13 bases left between them. The CDR3 spans 15 residues. Here the CDR3 reads CASSLEGRGQETQYF. CDR3 DNA sequence: TGCGCCAGCAGCTTAGAAGGTCGGGGTCAAGAGACCCAGTACTTC.

Ten or more counts support this clone. The V call is TRBV30, the J call TRBJ2-7; D might be TRBD2 (5 bases). The CDR3 loop spans 12 amino acids. Trimming took off 4 bases at V and 3 bases at J, with 10 bases between the two ends. From germline, CDR1 is GTSNPN and CDR2 SVGIG (reference sequence). The CDR3 region has the DNA TGTGCCTGGACGAGTGCGGGCTACGAGCAGTACTTC. It yields the protein CAWTSAGYEQYF. The full variable domain, its missing parts supplied by reference TRBV30 and TRBJ2-7, is SQTIHQWPATLVQPVGSPLSLECTVEGTSNPNLYWYRQAAGRGLQLLFYSVGIGQISSEVPQNLSASRPQDRQFILSSKKLLLSDSGFYLCAWTSAGYEQYFGPGTRLTVT.

The chain combines TRBV11-2 with TRBJ1-6, with a tentative D call TRBD1 (5 bases). The CDR3 has 14 residues. CDR1 and CDR2 from the germline V gene are SGHAT and FQNNGV. V gave up 2 bases and J gave up 5 bases, with 7 bases separating them. The CDR3 reads CASSLIRDNSPLHF. The CDR3, as DNA: TGTGCCAGCAGCTTAATCAGGGATAATTCACCCCTCCACTTT. Looking up the rest from reference TRBV11-2 and TRBJ1-6 gives the full variable domain: EAGVAQSPRYKIIEKRQSVAFWCNPISGHATLYWYQQILGQGPKLLIQFQNNGVVDDSQLPKDRFSAERLKGVDSTLKIQPAKLEDSAVYLCASSLIRDNSPLHFGNGTRLTVT.

The J gene is TRBJ1-3, the V gene TRBV19; the D gene is possibly TRBD1 (6 bases). Germline V gene data show CDR1 as LNHDA and CDR2 as SQIVND (reference sequence). V was cut by 5 bases and J by 7 bases, with 6 bases left in between. The CDR3 is made up of 11 amino acids. In DNA form, the CDR3 reads TGTGCCAGTAGTCAGGGGAACACCATATATTTT. Residues: CASSQGNTIYF.

This chain uses TRBV18 with TRBJ1-3; 9 nucleotides match TRBD1. The CDR3 has 17 amino acids. Per the germline V gene, CDR1 is KGHSH and CDR2 is LQKENI. Germline trimming cut 3 bases from V and 0 bases from J; bases unmatched to any gene: 6. The CDR3 here is CASSPGQGPLSGNTIYF. Here the CDR3 DNA reads TGTGCCAGCTCACCTGGACAGGGGCCTCTCTCTGGAAACACCATATATTTT.

The chain combines TRBV5-1 with TRBJ2-6, with 14 bases aligning to TRBD2. CDR3 size: 20 residues. V dropped 1 base and J dropped 0; count of bases not matched to a gene: 6. Per germline, CDR1 SGHRS and CDR2 YFSETQ. CDR3 coding DNA: TGCGCCAGCAGCTTGAACGGACTAGCGGGAGGTTCCTCTGGGGCCAACGTCCTGACTTTC. It is translated as CASSLNGLAGGSSGANVLTF.

This rearrangement joins TRBV27 to TRBJ2-3; a possible D gene is TRBD2 (6 bases). V was shortened by 8 bases and J by 0 bases, with 15 bases between the two germline ends. CDR3 length equals 15 residues. CDR1 is MNHEY, CDR2 SMNVEV, per germline (reference sequence). The DNA for the CDR3 is TGTGCCAGCTCCCCACGCCGGGGGAGCACAGATACGCAGTATTTT. Residues: CASSPRRGSTDTQYF.

V is TRBV18 and J is TRBJ2-7, with TRBD1 as a possible D gene (5 bases). CDR1 is KGHSH and CDR2 is LQKENI in the germline V gene. V lost 2 bases and J lost 3, with 11 bases in between. This CDR3 contains 14 residues. The CDR3 spells CASSPGAPVYEQYF. CDR3 in DNA: TGTGCCAGCTCACCAGGGGCCCCCGTCTACGAGCAGTACTTC.

This clone was seen only once. J is TRBJ1-2 and V is TRBV10-3; a weak D match, TRBD1 (5 bases). The ends were cut back, 0 bases at V and 0 bases at J, with 5 bases in the middle. Germline lookup yields CDR1 ENHRY and CDR2 SYGVKD. CDR3 length: 14 residues. Here the CDR3 DNA reads TGTGCCATCAGTGAGTCAGGGGCTAACTATGGCTACACCTTC. Translating it yields CAISESGANYGYTF.

This chain joins TRBV12-3 or TRBV12-4 and TRBJ1-2, with TRBD1 as a possible D gene (6 bases). The CDR3 is 12 amino acids. V lost 4 bases, J lost 4 bases, and 7 bases lay in between. CDR3 sequence reads: CASSSTGYGYTF. The CDR3, as DNA: TGTGCCAGCAGTTCGACAGGCTATGGCTACACCTTC.

This clone was detected only a few times. This chain connects TRBV2 to TRBJ2-1; 10 bases agree with TRBD2. The ends lost 7 bases at V and 4 bases at J; junction bases unmatched: 22. The length of the CDR3 is 20 residues. Looked up from germline, CDR1 is SNHLY and CDR2 is FYNNEI. CDR3 sequence: CASTPWGSSGSPFPYNEQFF. In DNA form, the CDR3 reads TGTGCCAGCACCCCCTGGGGGTCTAGCGGGAGTCCCTTTCCATACAATGAGCAGTTCTTC. The full variable domain, rest sourced from reference TRBV2 and TRBJ2-1, is EPEVTQTPSHQVTQMGQEVILRCVPISNHLYFYWYRQILGQKVEFLVSFYNNEISEKSEIFDDQFSVERPDGSNFTLKIRSTKLEDSAMYFCASTPWGSSGSPFPYNEQFFGPGTRLTVL.